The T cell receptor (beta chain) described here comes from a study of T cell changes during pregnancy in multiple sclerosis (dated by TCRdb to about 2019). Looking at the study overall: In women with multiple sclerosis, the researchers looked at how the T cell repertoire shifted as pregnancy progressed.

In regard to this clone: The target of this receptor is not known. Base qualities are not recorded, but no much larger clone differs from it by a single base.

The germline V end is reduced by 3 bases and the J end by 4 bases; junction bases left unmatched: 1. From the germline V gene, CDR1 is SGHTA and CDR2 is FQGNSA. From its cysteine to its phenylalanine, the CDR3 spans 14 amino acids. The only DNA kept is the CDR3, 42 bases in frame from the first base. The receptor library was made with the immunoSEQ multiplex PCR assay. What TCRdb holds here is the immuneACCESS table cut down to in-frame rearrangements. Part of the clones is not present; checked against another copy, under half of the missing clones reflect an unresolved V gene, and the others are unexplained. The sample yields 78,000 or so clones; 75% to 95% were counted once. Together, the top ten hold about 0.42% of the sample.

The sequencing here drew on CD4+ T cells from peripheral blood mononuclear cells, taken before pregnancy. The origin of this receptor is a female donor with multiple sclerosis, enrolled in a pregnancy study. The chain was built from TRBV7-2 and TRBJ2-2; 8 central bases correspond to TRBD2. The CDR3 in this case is CASSLLAGTGELFF. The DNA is TGTGCCAGCAGCTTGCTAGCGGGCACCGGGGAGCTGTTTTTT.